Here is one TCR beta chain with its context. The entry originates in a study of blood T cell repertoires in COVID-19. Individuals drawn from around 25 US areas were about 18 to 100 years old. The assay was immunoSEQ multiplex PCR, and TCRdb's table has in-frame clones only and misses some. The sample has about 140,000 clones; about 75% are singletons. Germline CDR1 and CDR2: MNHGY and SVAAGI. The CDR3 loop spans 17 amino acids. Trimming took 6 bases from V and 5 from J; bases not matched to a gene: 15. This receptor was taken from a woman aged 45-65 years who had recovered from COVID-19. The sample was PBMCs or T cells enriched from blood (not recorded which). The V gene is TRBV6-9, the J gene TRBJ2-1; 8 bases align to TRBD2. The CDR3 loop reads CASSPTPFGGGDNEQFF. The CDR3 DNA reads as TGTGCCAGCAGCCCGACCCCTTTCGGGGGGGGTGACAATGAGCAGTTCTTC.